This T cell receptor beta chain was recovered during a study of T-cell reconstitution after alpha-beta-depleted transplantation in children. This clonotype was recorded once. Trimming cost V 4 bases and J 4 bases; bases outside gene matches: 3. The length of the CDR3 is 13 residues. Germline loops: CDR1 SGHTA, CDR2 FQGTGA. Construction of the TCRbeta library involved unique molecular identifiers. MiXCR, run by TCRdb on the PCR reads, gives a single entry per CDR3 protein. The table has 450,000 to 600,000 distinct CDR3 sequences, 10% to 15% seen once. This specimen was PBMCs, mostly from graft donor cells, taken 360 days after TCRalphabeta/CD19-depleted stem cell transplant. The chain joins TRBV7-3 to TRBJ1-1; TRBD1 agrees at 7 bases. The source is a male patient under 18 who had a stem cell transplant for acute myeloid leukemia, so the T cells may come from the graft donor. CDR3 amino acids: CASSSTGCTEAFF. The DNA of the CDR3 is TGTGCCAGCAGCTCGACAGGGTGCACTGAAGCTTTCTTT.